One TCR beta chain is described in this entry. The antigen remains undetermined. The sample, approximately 11 milliliters of peripheral blood, was drawn from each donor. Extracted total RNA amounted to at least 5.5 micrograms for each sample. This entry comes from a study of blood T cells in healthy people across ages. General observations from the study: TCR beta diversity correlated strongly with naive T cell percentage.

CDR3 length: 17 amino acids. The authors ran a second PCR of roughly 6 to 12 cycles using a sample-barcoded 5' primer and a J-beta primer mix. Tagging of each cDNA molecule was performed by a template-switch adaptor with 12 random nucleotides. TCRdb recomputed calls from the 5' RACE reads with MiXCR, one row per CDR3 protein. The table shows about 970,000 distinct CDR3 sequences, with just over 50% occurring only once. This TCR was recovered from a woman aged 60-70 years in good health. The chain combines TRBV21-1 with TRBJ2-7; the D call in the table, TRBD1, was not verified against the DNA. TRBV21-1 is assigned pseudogene status. The source material was blood. The CDR3 reads CASTHMWASGFYNEQYF. The CDR3, as DNA: TGTGCCAGCACCCATATGTGGGCGAGTGGGTTCTACAATGAGCAGTACTTC.